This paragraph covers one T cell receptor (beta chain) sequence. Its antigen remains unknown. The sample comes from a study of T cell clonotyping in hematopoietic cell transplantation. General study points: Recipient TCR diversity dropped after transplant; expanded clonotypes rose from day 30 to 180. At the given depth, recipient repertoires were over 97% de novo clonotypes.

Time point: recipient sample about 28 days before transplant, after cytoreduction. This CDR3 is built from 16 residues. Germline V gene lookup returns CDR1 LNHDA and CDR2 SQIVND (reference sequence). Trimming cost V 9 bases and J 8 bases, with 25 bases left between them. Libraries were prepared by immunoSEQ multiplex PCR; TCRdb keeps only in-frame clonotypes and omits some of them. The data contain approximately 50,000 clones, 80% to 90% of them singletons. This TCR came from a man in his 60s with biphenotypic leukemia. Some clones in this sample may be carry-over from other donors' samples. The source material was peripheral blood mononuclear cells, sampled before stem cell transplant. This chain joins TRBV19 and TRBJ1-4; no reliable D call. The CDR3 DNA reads TGTGCCAGCTACCATCGATACAGTAAGGTCTTGGAAAAACTGTTTTTT. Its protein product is CASYHRYSKVLEKLFF.